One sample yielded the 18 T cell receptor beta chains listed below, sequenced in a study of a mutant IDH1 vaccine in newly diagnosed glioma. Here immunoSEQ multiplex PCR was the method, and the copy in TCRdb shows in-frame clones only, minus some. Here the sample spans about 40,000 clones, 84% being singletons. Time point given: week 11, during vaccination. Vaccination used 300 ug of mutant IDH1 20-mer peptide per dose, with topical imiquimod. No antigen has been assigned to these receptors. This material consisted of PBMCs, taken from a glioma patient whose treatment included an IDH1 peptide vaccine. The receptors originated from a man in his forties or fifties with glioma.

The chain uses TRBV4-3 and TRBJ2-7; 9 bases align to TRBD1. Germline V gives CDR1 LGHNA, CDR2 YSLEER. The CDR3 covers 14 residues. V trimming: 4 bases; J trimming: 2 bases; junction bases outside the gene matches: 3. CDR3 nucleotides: TGCGCCAGCAGCCCGACAGGGGGGGCCTACGAGCAGTACTTC. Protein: CASSPTGGAYEQYF.

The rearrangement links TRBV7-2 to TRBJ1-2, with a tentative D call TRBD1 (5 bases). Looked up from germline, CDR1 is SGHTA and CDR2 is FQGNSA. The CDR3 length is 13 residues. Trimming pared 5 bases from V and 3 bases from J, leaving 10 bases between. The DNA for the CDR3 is TGTGCCAGCAGCGTATGGGGCGACTATGGCTACACCTTC. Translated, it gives CASSVWGDYGYTF.

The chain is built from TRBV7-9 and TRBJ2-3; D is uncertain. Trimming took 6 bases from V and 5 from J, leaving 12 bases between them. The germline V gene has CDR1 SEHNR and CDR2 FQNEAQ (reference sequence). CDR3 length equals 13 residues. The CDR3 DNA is TGTGCCAGCAGACTGGGCCCCGTAGATACGCAGTATTTT. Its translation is CASRLGPVDTQYF.

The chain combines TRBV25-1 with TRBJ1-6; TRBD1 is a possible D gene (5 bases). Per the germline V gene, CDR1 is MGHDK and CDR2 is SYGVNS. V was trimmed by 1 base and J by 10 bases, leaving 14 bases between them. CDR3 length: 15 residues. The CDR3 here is CASSESARVGSPLHF. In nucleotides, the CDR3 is TGTGCCAGCAGTGAATCGGCCAGGGTCGGGTCACCCCTCCACTTT.

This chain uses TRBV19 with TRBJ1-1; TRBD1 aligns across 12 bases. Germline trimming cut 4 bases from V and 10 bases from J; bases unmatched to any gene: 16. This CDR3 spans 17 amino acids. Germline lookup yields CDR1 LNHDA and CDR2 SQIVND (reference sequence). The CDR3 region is CASSSGTGGRLLKGAFF. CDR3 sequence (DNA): TGTGCCAGTAGTAGTGGGACAGGGGGCAGATTACTGAAGGGAGCTTTCTTT.

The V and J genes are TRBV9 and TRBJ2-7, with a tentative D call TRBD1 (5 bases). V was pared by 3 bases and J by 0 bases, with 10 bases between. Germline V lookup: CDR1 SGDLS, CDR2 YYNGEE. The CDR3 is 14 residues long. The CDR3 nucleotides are TGTGCCAGCAGCGGGACCAGGGCCTCCTACGAGCAGTACTTC. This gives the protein CASSGTRASYEQYF.

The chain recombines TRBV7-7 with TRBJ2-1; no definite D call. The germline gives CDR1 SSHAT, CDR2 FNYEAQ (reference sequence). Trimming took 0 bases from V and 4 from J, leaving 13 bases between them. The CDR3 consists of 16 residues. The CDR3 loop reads CASSLAVGVGYNEQFF. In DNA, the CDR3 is TGTGCCAGCAGCTTAGCAGTGGGCGTGGGATACAATGAGCAGTTCTTC.

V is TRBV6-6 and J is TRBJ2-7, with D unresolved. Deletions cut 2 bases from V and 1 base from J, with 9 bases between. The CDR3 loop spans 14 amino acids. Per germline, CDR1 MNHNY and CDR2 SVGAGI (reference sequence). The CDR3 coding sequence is TGTGCCAGCAGTTACCGGACGGATTCCTACGAGCAGTACTTC. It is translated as CASSYRTDSYEQYF.

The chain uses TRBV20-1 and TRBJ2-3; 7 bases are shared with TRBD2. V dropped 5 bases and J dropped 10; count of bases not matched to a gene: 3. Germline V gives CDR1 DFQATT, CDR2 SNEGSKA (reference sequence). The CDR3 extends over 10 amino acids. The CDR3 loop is CSADRGAQYF. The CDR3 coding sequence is TGCAGTGCTGATCGGGGGGCGCAGTATTTT.

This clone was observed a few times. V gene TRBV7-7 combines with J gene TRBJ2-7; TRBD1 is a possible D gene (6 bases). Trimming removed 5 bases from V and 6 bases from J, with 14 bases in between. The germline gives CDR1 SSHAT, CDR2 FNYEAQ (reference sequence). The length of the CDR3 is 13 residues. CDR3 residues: CASSQGPTREQYF. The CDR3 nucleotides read TGTGCCAGCAGCCAGGGGCCCACCCGCGAGCAGTACTTC.

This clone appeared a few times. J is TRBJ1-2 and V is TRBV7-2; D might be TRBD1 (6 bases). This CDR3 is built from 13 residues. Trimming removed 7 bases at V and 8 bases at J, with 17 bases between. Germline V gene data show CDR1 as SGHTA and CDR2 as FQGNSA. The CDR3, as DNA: TGTGCCAGCACCCCGGGGAGGGGGGAAGGCTACACCTTC. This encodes CASTPGRGEGYTF.

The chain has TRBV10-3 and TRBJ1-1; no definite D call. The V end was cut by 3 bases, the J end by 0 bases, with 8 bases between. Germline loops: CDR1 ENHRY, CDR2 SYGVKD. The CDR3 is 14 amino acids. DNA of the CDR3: TGTGCCATCAGTGAACGGCAGGTGAACACTGAAGCTTTCTTT. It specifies CAISERQVNTEAFF.

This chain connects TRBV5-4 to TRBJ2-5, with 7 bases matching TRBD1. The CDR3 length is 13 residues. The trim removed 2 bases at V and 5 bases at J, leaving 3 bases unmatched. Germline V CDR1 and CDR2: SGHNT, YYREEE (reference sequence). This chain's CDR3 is CASSFGQEETQYF. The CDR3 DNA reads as TGTGCCAGCAGCTTTGGACAGGAGGAGACCCAGTACTTC.

The DNA of the CDR3 is TGTGCCATCAGTGAGGGGCAGGCCTACGAGCAGTACTTC. Amino acids: CAISEGQAYEQYF. V gene TRBV10-3 combines with J gene TRBJ2-7; the D is unclear. Germline V lookup: CDR1 ENHRY, CDR2 SYGVKD. This CDR3 has 13 residues. Trimming stripped 2 bases from V and 2 bases from J, with 7 bases between.

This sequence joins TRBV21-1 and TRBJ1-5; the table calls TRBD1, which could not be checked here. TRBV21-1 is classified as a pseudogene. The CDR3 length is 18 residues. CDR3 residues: CASSNSTYRDRSNQPQHF. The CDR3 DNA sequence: TGTGCCAGCAGCAATAGCACCTACCGGGACAGGAGCAATCAGCCCCAGCATTTT.

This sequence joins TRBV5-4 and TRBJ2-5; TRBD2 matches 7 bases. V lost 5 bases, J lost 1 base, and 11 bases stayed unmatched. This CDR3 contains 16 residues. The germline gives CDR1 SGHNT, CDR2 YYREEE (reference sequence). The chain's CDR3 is CASRRGGPGGQETQYF. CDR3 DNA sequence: TGTGCCAGCAGGCGCGGGGGTCCGGGAGGCCAAGAGACCCAGTACTTC.

The CDR3 loop is CASSEGGRNTEAFF. CDR3 bases: TGTGCCAGCAGTGAAGGGGGCAGGAACACTGAAGCTTTCTTT. The chain employs TRBV6-1 and TRBJ1-1, with a weak D call TRBD1 (5 bases). CDR3 length equals 14 residues. Germline lookup yields CDR1 MNHNS and CDR2 SASEGT. V shed 1 base and J shed 1 base, with 7 bases lying between them.

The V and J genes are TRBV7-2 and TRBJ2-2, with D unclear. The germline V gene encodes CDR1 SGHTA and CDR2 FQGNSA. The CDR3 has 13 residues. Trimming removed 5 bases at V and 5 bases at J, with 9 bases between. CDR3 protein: CASSPQVTGELFF. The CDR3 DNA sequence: TGTGCCAGCAGCCCCCAGGTGACCGGGGAGCTGTTTTTT.